Listed here are 16 T cell receptor beta chains from one sample, sequenced in a study of blood T cell repertoires in COVID-19. Clones were sequenced by immunoSEQ multiplex PCR, and TCRdb holds only the in-frame ones, with some missing. Altogether approximately 150,000 clones are present, around 87% being singletons, with the ten largest covering about 2.6%. The source material was peripheral blood. Receptors were obtained from a woman of 80 years or more with COVID-19, enrolled during active disease.

This chain links TRBV7-8 with TRBJ2-7; 10 bases line up with TRBD2. The CDR3 totals 15 residues. Per germline, CDR1 SGHVS and CDR2 FQNEAQ. Trimming at V came to 5 bases and at J to 11 bases, leaving 15 bases not matched to a gene. The CDR3 nucleotides read TGTGCCAGCAGCCCCCCCGGATCTAGCGGGAGCGTCAAGTACTTC. This sequence encodes CASSPPGSSGSVKYF.

The chain is built from TRBV12-3 or TRBV12-4 and TRBJ2-7; TRBD1 matches at 9 bases. Trimming at V came to 8 bases and at J to 3 bases, leaving 5 bases not matched to a gene. The CDR3 spans 13 residues. The CDR3 DNA reads TGTGCCAGCGGACAGGGGCCTTACTACGAGCAGTACTTC. Protein: CASGQGPYYEQYF.

The chain links TRBV25-1 to TRBJ1-1; possible D gene TRBD1, 5 bases. Looked up from germline, CDR1 is MGHDK and CDR2 is SYGVNS. This CDR3 is 14 amino acids long. The V gene lost 9 bases and the J gene lost 3 bases, with 17 bases spanning the gap. The CDR3, as DNA: TGTGCCAGTGCGGGGGGGTTAAGGTACACTGAAGCTTTCTTT. This gives the protein CASAGGLRYTEAFF.

This chain uses TRBV9 with TRBJ2-3; 7 positions match TRBD2. Germline values: CDR1 SGDLS, CDR2 YYNGEE. The V segment lost 1 base and the J segment 1 base; nucleotides outside the gene matches: 9. CDR3 length: 17 amino acids. CDR3 coding DNA: TGTGCCAGCAGCGTAAGCCCGGGGGGTTTCCGCACAGATACGCAGTATTTT. Encoded protein: CASSVSPGGFRTDTQYF. Full variable domain (outside the CDR3, taken from reference TRBV9 and TRBJ2-3): DSGVTQTPKHLITATGQRVTLRCSPRSGDLSVYWYQQSLDQGLQFLIQYYNGEERAKGNILERFSAQQFPDLHSELNLSSLELGDSALYFCASSVSPGGFRTDTQYFGPGTRLTVL.

The rearrangement links TRBV6-4 to TRBJ2-2; 11 bases are a match to TRBD2. Germline CDR1 reads MRHNA; CDR2 reads SNTAGT. This CDR3 spans 15 amino acids. With 4 bases clipped from V and 5 bases from J, the junction kept 3 bases outside the gene matches. In DNA, the CDR3 is TGTGCCAGCAGTGTACTAGCGGGAGTGACCGGGGAGCTGTTTTTT. It is translated as CASSVLAGVTGELFF.

This chain joins TRBV7-2 and TRBJ1-2; 7 nucleotides align to TRBD1. Germline V gene lookup returns CDR1 SGHTA and CDR2 FQGNSA. V shed 6 bases, J shed 4 bases, and the junction held 8 bases outside the gene matches. CDR3 length equals 14 residues. CDR3 coding DNA: TGTGCCAGCAGGACCTCGGGACAGACCTATGGCTACACCTTC. Its protein product is CASRTSGQTYGYTF. Based on the CDR3 plus reference TRBV7-2 and TRBJ1-2, the full variable domain is GAGVSQSPSNKVTEKGKDVELRCDPISGHTALYWYRQSLGQGLEFLIYFQGNSAPDKSGLPSDRFSAERTGGSVSTLTIQRTQQEDSAVYLCASRTSGQTYGYTFGSGTRLTVV.

V usage is TRBV2 and J usage is TRBJ1-2; D call uncertain. This CDR3 has 14 amino acids. Deletions cut 7 bases from V and 4 bases from J, with 16 bases between. Germline V lookup: CDR1 SNHLY, CDR2 FYNNEI. DNA for the CDR3: TGTGCCAGCACTGGACTTATTCCAGGCTATGGCTACACCTTC. Amino acids: CASTGLIPGYGYTF.

The rearrangement links TRBV7-2 to TRBJ1-6, with D possibly being TRBD1 (5 bases). V was cut by 2 bases and J by 2 bases, with 7 bases left in between. CDR1 and CDR2 from the germline V gene are SGHTA and FQGNSA. The CDR3 is 15 amino acids. The CDR3 DNA reads TGTGCCAGCAGCTTAATGGGGCCCTATAATTCACCCCTCCACTTT. Translation: CASSLMGPYNSPLHF.

This chain connects TRBV4-1 to TRBJ2-3; 12 nucleotides line up with TRBD2. This CDR3 has 18 residues. Germline V lookup: CDR1 MGHRA, CDR2 YSYEKL. The junction had 10 bases not matched to a gene; V was cut back by 0 bases and J by 6 bases. CDR3 DNA sequence: TGCGCCAGCAGCCAAGATTCGGCTAGCGGGAGGGCCAGGGATACGCAGTATTTT. This sequence encodes CASSQDSASGRARDTQYF.

The V and J genes are TRBV3-1 (or the pseudogene TRBV3-2) and TRBJ2-1, with D possibly being TRBD2 (5 bases). V lost 4 bases to trimming and J lost 9 bases, with 16 bases between them. Germline assignment: CDR1 LGHDT and CDR2 YNNKEL (reference sequence). CDR3 length: 14 amino acids. The CDR3 nucleotides are TGTGCCAGCAGCCCAGACTACTCGTCAGGTGAGCAGTTCTTC. It yields the protein CASSPDYSSGEQFF.

CDR3 sequence (DNA): TGTGCCAGTAGTATCGCCGGTCGCGCTTTCTTT. Encoded protein: CASSIAGRAFF. The chain is built from TRBV19 and TRBJ1-1, with D unresolved. Trimming removed 3 bases at V and 11 bases at J, with 10 bases between. The CDR3 totals 11 residues. CDR1 and CDR2 (germline): LNHDA, SQIVND (reference sequence).

The sample holds a few counts of this clone. This sequence joins TRBV9 and TRBJ2-1; TRBD2 matches 7 bases. Germline V gene sequence: CDR1 SGDLS, CDR2 YYNGEE. The CDR3 contains 15 residues. The junction had 7 bases not matched to a gene; V was cut back by 0 bases and J by 7 bases. CDR3 protein: CASSVGFSSGNEQFF. The DNA for the CDR3 is TGTGCCAGCAGCGTAGGGTTCTCTAGCGGAAATGAGCAGTTCTTC.

V and J are TRBV5-1 and TRBJ2-5; D perhaps matches TRBD2 (7 bases). The CDR3 is 14 amino acids. The V end lost 3 bases, the J end lost 5 bases, and 14 bases lay between the germline ends. Germline V lookup: CDR1 SGHRS, CDR2 YFSETQ. The chain's CDR3 is CASSWDPGGETQYF. CDR3 sequence (DNA): TGCGCCAGCAGCTGGGACCCGGGGGGCGAGACCCAGTACTTC.

This clone has only one observation. The chain combines TRBV5-1 with TRBJ2-3, with D uncertain. V gave up 4 bases and J gave up 0 bases, with 9 bases separating them. The CDR3 totals 14 residues. CDR1 is SGHRS, CDR2 YFSETQ, per germline. CDR3 sequence (DNA): TGCGCCAGCAGCCGATCACTAAGCACAGATACGCAGTATTTT. As protein: CASSRSLSTDTQYF.

This clone has a single count. The rearrangement links TRBV5-8 to TRBJ1-5; maybe TRBD1 (6 bases). CDR3 length equals 13 residues. Germline loops: CDR1 SGHTS, CDR2 YDEGEE. The V end lost 4 bases, the J end lost 6 bases, and 11 bases lay between the germline ends. The CDR3 nucleotides read TGTGCCAGCAGCGGGGACATGGTTCAGCCCCAGCATTTT. It codes for CASSGDMVQPQHF.

The chain joins TRBV6-5 to TRBJ1-2; 7 bases align to TRBD1. CDR3 size: 13 residues. Per the germline V gene, CDR1 is MNHEY and CDR2 is SVGAGI. With V trimmed by 8 bases and J by 6 bases, 9 bases remained unmatched. The CDR3 protein is CASSGTEKNGYTF. The CDR3 DNA reads TGTGCCAGCTCCGGGACAGAAAAAAATGGCTACACCTTC.